The 23 T cell receptor beta chains given below trace back to one sample, sequenced in a study of OX40 agonist ivuxolimab in advanced cancers. Using immunoSEQ multiplex PCR, the repertoire was profiled, and TCRdb retains in-frame clones only, with some absent. Of 80,000 to 100,000 clones listed, 85% to 90% are singletons. The sequencing here drew on CD4+ or CD8+ T cells sorted from blood, taken in a trial of the OX40 agonist ivuxolimab. The receptors come from an adult with an advanced solid tumor such as melanoma, head and neck, liver or kidney cancer.

This sequence joins TRBV5-1 and TRBJ2-5; 7 nucleotides line up with TRBD1. With V trimmed by 0 bases and J by 5 bases, 10 bases remained unmatched. Per the germline V gene, CDR1 is SGHRS and CDR2 is YFSETQ. The CDR3 is 16 amino acids. The CDR3 bases are TGCGCCAGCAGCTTGGGGGGACAGTCTCTGGGGGAGACCCAGTACTTC. Encoded protein: CASSLGGQSLGETQYF. Combining the CDR3 with reference TRBV5-1 and TRBJ2-5 gives the whole variable domain KAGVTQTPRYLIKTRGQQVTLSCSPISGHRSVSWYQQTPGQGLQFLFEYFSETQRNKGNFPGRFSGRQFSNSRSEMNVSTLELGDSALYLCASSLGGQSLGETQYFGPGTRLLVL.

This clone was picked up one time. V is TRBV2 and J is TRBJ1-4; unclear D gene. The CDR3 runs to 14 residues. Deletions cut 6 bases from V and 0 bases from J, with 8 bases between. The germline V gene has CDR1 SNHLY and CDR2 FYNNEI. The CDR3 sequence is CASSYRPTNEKLFF. The DNA of the CDR3 is TGTGCCAGCAGCTACAGACCAACTAATGAAAAACTGTTTTTT. The whole variable domain, remainder taken from reference TRBV2 and TRBJ1-4, is EPEVTQTPSHQVTQMGQEVILRCVPISNHLYFYWYRQILGQKVEFLVSFYNNEISEKSEIFDDQFSVERPDGSNFTLKIRSTKLEDSAMYFCASSYRPTNEKLFFGSGTQLSVL.

This clone has just a few counts. Other DNA sequences in the same sample also yield this CDR3. The V gene is TRBV28, the J gene TRBJ1-4; D perhaps matches TRBD1 (5 bases). The CDR3 covers 16 residues. Germline CDR1 MDHEN, CDR2 SYDVKM. V dropped 7 bases and J dropped 2 bases, with 17 bases sitting between them. CDR3 sequence: CASMRQGIRTNEKLFF. DNA for the CDR3: TGTGCCAGCATGCGCCAGGGAATAAGGACTAATGAAAAACTGTTTTTT.

This clone appeared a single time. This rearrangement joins TRBV6-4 to TRBJ2-4; 7 bases are a match to TRBD1. The germline V gene has CDR1 MRHNA and CDR2 SNTAGT. The CDR3 runs 15 residues. With 5 bases clipped from V and 7 bases from J, the junction kept 11 bases outside the gene matches. CDR3 protein: CASSQNDRAGNIQYF. The CDR3 bases are TGTGCCAGCAGTCAGAATGACAGGGCCGGGAACATTCAGTACTTC.

The chain is built from TRBV7-2 and TRBJ1-1, with 7 bases matching TRBD1. The CDR3 extends over 14 amino acids. Germline CDR1 reads SGHTA; CDR2 reads FQGNSA. V dropped 1 base and J dropped 1; count of bases not matched to a gene: 0. The CDR3 region has the DNA TGTGCCAGCAGCTTAGACAGGGGGAACACTGAAGCTTTCTTT. This gives the protein CASSLDRGNTEAFF. Full variable domain (remainder filled in from reference TRBV7-2 and TRBJ1-1): GAGVSQSPSNKVTEKGKDVELRCDPISGHTALYWYRQSLGQGLEFLIYFQGNSAPDKSGLPSDRFSAERTGGSVSTLTIQRTQQEDSAVYLCASSLDRGNTEAFFGQGTRLTVV.

The gene calls are TRBV7-2 and TRBJ2-5; no reliable D call. CDR1 SGHTA and CDR2 FQGNSA come from the germline V gene. V gave up 2 bases and J gave up 3 bases, with 10 bases separating them. The length of the CDR3 is 14 residues. The CDR3 DNA is TGTGCCAGCAGCTTAAAGGCTCTTGAAGAGACCCAGTACTTC. This codes for CASSLKALEETQYF.

The chain couples TRBV19 to TRBJ1-1; D is unclear. Germline-derived CDR1 and CDR2 are LNHDA and SQIVND (reference sequence). The V gene lost 3 bases and the J gene lost 3 bases, with 5 bases spanning the gap. The CDR3 spans 12 residues. CDR3 in amino acids: CASSMQYTEAFF. The CDR3, as DNA: TGTGCCAGTAGTATGCAGTACACTGAAGCTTTCTTT.

The J gene is TRBJ2-3, the V gene TRBV25-1, with a tentative D call TRBD2 (6 bases). CDR3 length: 16 residues. The germline V and J ends were trimmed by 3 bases and 3 bases, with 16 bases remaining between them. Germline CDR1 is MGHDK and CDR2 is SYGVNS. In nucleotides, the CDR3 is TGTGCCAGCAGTGATATTAGGGGCGGAGGGACAGATACGCAGTATTTT. It is translated as CASSDIRGGGTDTQYF.

The gene calls are TRBV7-9 and TRBJ1-5; TRBD1 agrees at 8 bases. V trimming: 2 bases; J trimming: 10 bases; junction bases outside the gene matches: 7. The germline gives CDR1 SEHNR, CDR2 FQNEAQ (reference sequence). The CDR3 runs to 14 residues. CDR3 sequence reads: CASSLTTGVGPQHF. CDR3 DNA: TGTGCCAGCAGCTTAACGACAGGGGTAGGACCCCAGCATTTT. Together with reference TRBV7-9 and TRBJ1-5, the CDR3 gives the full variable domain: DTGVSQNPRHKITKRGQNVTFRCDPISEHNRLYWYRQTLGQGPEFLTYFQNEAQLEKSRLLSDRFSAERPKGSFSTLEIQRTEQGDSAMYLCASSLTTGVGPQHFGDGTRLSIL.

The rearrangement links TRBV4-1 to TRBJ2-3; TRBD2 aligns across 7 bases. CDR1 is MGHRA and CDR2 is YSYEKL in the germline V gene. The CDR3 sequence is 16 residues long. Trimming removed 3 bases from V and 1 base from J; junction bases left unmatched: 7. CDR3 nucleotides: TGCGCCAGCAGCCACGGGGGGTCCCCCCGCACAGATACGCAGTATTTT. Translating it yields CASSHGGSPRTDTQYF.

The chain uses TRBV28 and TRBJ2-1, with TRBD1 identical over 9 bases. Trimming at V came to 7 bases and at J to 7 bases, leaving 8 bases not matched to a gene. The CDR3 consists of 14 residues. In germline, CDR1 is MDHEN, CDR2 SYDVKM. Here the CDR3 reads CASNPTGGINEQFF. In nucleotides, the CDR3 is TGTGCCAGCAACCCGACAGGGGGTATAAATGAGCAGTTCTTC.

Here the CDR3 DNA reads TGTGCCAGCACCAGGACTAGCGGGGGCGGCACAGATACGCAGTATTTT. Protein: CASTRTSGGGTDTQYF. The V gene is TRBV5-6, the J gene TRBJ2-3, with 13 bases aligning to TRBD2. The CDR3 contains 16 residues. The V segment lost 6 bases and the J segment 1 base; nucleotides outside the gene matches: 5. Germline V gene sequence: CDR1 SGHDT, CDR2 YYEEEE.

The chain couples TRBV4-3 to TRBJ2-2, with D tentatively TRBD1 (5 bases). Germline V lookup: CDR1 LGHNA, CDR2 YSLEER. This CDR3 region has 16 residues. V dropped 1 base and J dropped 4 bases, with 13 bases sitting between them. The CDR3 bases are TGCGCCAGCAGCCAAGTTGGGGCAGGGTTCACCGGGGAGCTGTTTTTT. Residues: CASSQVGAGFTGELFF.

V and J are TRBV18 and TRBJ1-3; no firm D call. The CDR3 runs 15 residues. Trimming stripped 0 bases from V and 2 bases from J, with 8 bases between. CDR1 KGHSH and CDR2 LQKENI come from the germline V gene. CDR3 amino acids: CASSPPQRPGNTIYF. CDR3 sequence (DNA): TGTGCCAGCTCACCACCTCAGAGACCTGGAAACACCATATATTTT.

The V call is TRBV4-2, the J call TRBJ1-6, with D possibly matching TRBD1 (6 bases). V was pared by 0 bases and J by 8 bases, with 11 bases between. CDR1 is LGHNA, CDR2 YNFKEQ, per germline. The CDR3 length is 15 residues. This CDR3 reads CASSQERQDHSPLHF. The CDR3 DNA is TGTGCCAGCAGCCAAGAAAGACAGGACCATTCACCCCTCCACTTT.

This chain connects TRBV9 to TRBJ1-5; D might be TRBD1 (6 bases). Between the trimmed V and J ends, which lost 3 bases and 1 base, there was a span of 11 bases. Germline CDR1 is SGDLS and CDR2 is YYNGEE. The CDR3 loop spans 15 amino acids. For the CDR3, the DNA is TGTGCCAGCAGCGAGACAGGATCGAGCAATCAGCCCCAGCATTTT. Its translation: CASSETGSSNQPQHF.

In its sample, this clone was seen once. Other DNA sequences of this sample code for an identical CDR3. This rearrangement joins TRBV28 to TRBJ2-7; D not certain. This CDR3 comprises 11 residues. The V and J ends lost 2 bases and 4 bases respectively, with 3 bases between them. Germline values: CDR1 MDHEN, CDR2 SYDVKM. CDR3 bases: TGTGCCAGCAGTTTAAGGTACGAGCAGTACTTC. This encodes CASSLRYEQYF. Complete variable domain (other parts from reference TRBV28 and TRBJ2-7): DVKVTQSSRYLVKRTGEKVFLECVQDMDHENMFWYRQDPGLGLRLIYFSYDVKMKEKGDIPEGYSVSREKKERFSLILESASTNQTSMYLCASSLRYEQYFGPGTRLTVT.

This chain uses TRBV6-5 with TRBJ1-6, with a tentative D call TRBD1 (5 bases). Germline V gives CDR1 MNHEY, CDR2 SVGAGI. This CDR3 spans 14 amino acids. Trimming cost V 6 bases and J 7 bases, with 13 bases left between them. The CDR3 sequence: CASSDRVRNSPLHF. In DNA, the CDR3 is TGTGCCAGCAGCGACAGAGTCAGGAATTCACCCCTCCACTTT.

The sample holds one count of this clone. This rearrangement joins TRBV28 to TRBJ1-4; 7 positions match TRBD1. V trimming: 6 bases; J trimming: 8 bases; junction bases outside the gene matches: 15. In germline, CDR1 is MDHEN, CDR2 SYDVKM. This CDR3 has 16 residues. The CDR3 DNA reads as TGTGCCAGCAGCTCACCCGGGGGGACAGTTGACGAAAAACTGTTTTTT. Translation gives CASSSPGGTVDEKLFF. Full variable domain (remainder filled in from reference TRBV28 and TRBJ1-4): DVKVTQSSRYLVKRTGEKVFLECVQDMDHENMFWYRQDPGLGLRLIYFSYDVKMKEKGDIPEGYSVSREKKERFSLILESASTNQTSMYLCASSSPGGTVDEKLFFGSGTQLSVL.

The chain recombines TRBV15 with TRBJ2-4, with 8 nucleotides matching TRBD1. The CDR3 totals 16 residues. J lost 7 bases, V lost 0 bases, and 8 bases had no gene match. The V gene's germline CDR1 is LNHNV and CDR2 YYDKDF (reference sequence). Here the CDR3 DNA reads TGTGCCACCAGCAGAGATCCGGGACAGGCTTCTAACATTCAGTACTTC. It translates to CATSRDPGQASNIQYF.

V gene TRBV4-1 combines with J gene TRBJ2-7; TRBD1 matches 8 bases. The trim removed 0 bases at V and 3 bases at J, leaving 4 bases unmatched. This CDR3 region has 15 residues. The germline V gene has CDR1 MGHRA and CDR2 YSYEKL. The CDR3 DNA reads as TGCGCCAGCAGCCAAGAAACAGGGGGGAACTACGAGCAGTACTTC. It codes for CASSQETGGNYEQYF.

This chain links TRBV28 with TRBJ2-3; TRBD1 matches 9 bases. Per the germline V gene, CDR1 is MDHEN and CDR2 is SYDVKM. The CDR3 totals 16 residues. With 5 bases clipped from V and 4 bases from J, the junction kept 10 bases outside the gene matches. In DNA, the CDR3 is TGTGCCAGCAGTGAAACCGGGACAGGGAACCCAGATACGCAGTATTTT. Protein sequence: CASSETGTGNPDTQYF.

V gene TRBV19 combines with J gene TRBJ1-2, with a weak D call TRBD1 (5 bases). Germline V gene sequence: CDR1 LNHDA, CDR2 SQIVND (reference sequence). V shed 4 bases and J shed 5 bases, with 11 bases lying between them. This CDR3 has 13 residues. The DNA for the CDR3 is TGTGCCAGTAGTACCGGGACGGTTTATGGCTACACCTTC. Encoded protein: CASSTGTVYGYTF. Together with reference TRBV19 and TRBJ1-2, the CDR3 gives the full variable domain: DGGITQSPKYLFRKEGQNVTLSCEQNLNHDAMYWYRQDPGQGLRLIYYSQIVNDFQKGDIAEGYSVSREKKESFPLTVTSAQKNPTAFYLCASSTGTVYGYTFGSGTRLTVV.